The 32 T cell receptor beta chains below come from one sample, sequenced in a study of T cells after yellow fever vaccination. TCRdb re-analysed the 5' RACE reads in MiXCR, keeping a single row per CDR3 protein. The table includes 170,000 or so distinct CDR3 sequences, about 6% detected once. This specimen consisted of CD4+ T cells sorted from PBMCs, obtained on the day of the first yellow fever vaccination. The receptors stem from a man between 18 and 35 years old who received the YFV17D yellow fever vaccine.

This clonotype was detected a few times. The J gene is TRBJ2-7, the V gene TRBV7-9; 8 bases agree with TRBD1. This CDR3 region has 13 residues. Trimming removed 5 bases from V and 6 bases from J; junction bases left unmatched: 6. Germline CDR1 and CDR2: SEHNR and FQNEAQ (reference sequence). The CDR3 bases are TGTGCCAGCAGCAGGACAGGGAATTCCGAGCAGTACTTC. The encoded protein is CASSRTGNSEQYF. The full variable domain, rest sourced from reference TRBV7-9 and TRBJ2-7, is DTGVSQNPRHKITKRGQNVTFRCDPISEHNRLYWYRQTLGQGPEFLTYFQNEAQLEKSRLLSDRFSAERPKGSFSTLEIQRTEQGDSAMYLCASSRTGNSEQYFGPGTRLTVT.

The rearrangement uses TRBV28 and TRBJ2-5, with 8 bases that match TRBD1. J gave up 4 bases and V 2 bases, and 6 bases lay outside the gene matches. The length of the CDR3 is 15 residues. CDR1 is MDHEN and CDR2 is SYDVKM in the germline V gene. This CDR3 reads CASSLPRTGLETQYF. Written as DNA, the CDR3 is TGTGCCAGCAGTTTACCCCGGACAGGGCTAGAGACCCAGTACTTC. Supplemented by reference TRBV28 and TRBJ2-5, the full variable domain reads DVKVTQSSRYLVKRTGEKVFLECVQDMDHENMFWYRQDPGLGLRLIYFSYDVKMKEKGDIPEGYSVSREKKERFSLILESASTNQTSMYLCASSLPRTGLETQYFGPGTRLLVL.

This clonotype was seen many times. The rearrangement uses TRBV6-1 and TRBJ2-5, with 11 bases fitting TRBD2. Germline-derived CDR1 and CDR2 are MNHNS and SASEGT. The CDR3 loop spans 17 amino acids. With V trimmed by 7 bases and J by 4 bases, 14 bases remained unmatched. CDR3 in DNA: TGTGCCAGCAACCCCTGGGTCGGTAGCGGGGGGGCAGAGACCCAGTACTTC. It translates to CASNPWVGSGGAETQYF.

This clonotype was seen at least ten times. The rearrangement uses TRBV21-1 and TRBJ2-5. TRBV21-1 counts as a pseudogene. This CDR3 is 14 amino acids long. CDR3 nucleotide sequence: TGTGCCAGCAGCAAAGTTGCGGAACAAGAGACCCAGTACTTC. This translates into CASSKVAEQETQYF.

Ten or more counts support this clonotype. The rearrangement links TRBV5-1 to TRBJ1-5; 9 bases align to TRBD1. Germline V gene sequence: CDR1 SGHRS, CDR2 YFSETQ. The CDR3 has 15 amino acids. Trimming took 3 bases from V and 5 from J; bases not matched to a gene: 6. CDR3 residues: CASSSTGGGDQPQHF. CDR3 sequence (DNA): TGCGCCAGCAGCTCAACAGGGGGCGGTGATCAGCCCCAGCATTTT.

V and J are TRBV7-2 and TRBJ1-2; 7 nucleotides agree with TRBD1. In germline, CDR1 is SGHTA, CDR2 FQGNSA. The CDR3 is 13 amino acids. V dropped 5 bases and J dropped 4; count of bases not matched to a gene: 4. CDR3 sequence: CASSDGTVYGYTF. The CDR3 bases are TGTGCCAGCAGCGACGGGACAGTCTATGGCTACACCTTC.

The V and J genes are TRBV2 and TRBJ2-1; 8 nucleotides match TRBD1. Losses at the gene ends were 8 bases for V and 4 bases for J; bases not matched to a gene: 10. The CDR3 consists of 15 residues. CDR1 and CDR2 from the germline V gene are SNHLY and FYNNEI. The CDR3 loop reads CASDSGTGSYNEQFF. The CDR3 DNA reads TGTGCCAGCGACTCCGGGACAGGTTCTTACAATGAGCAGTTCTTC.

This clonotype was observed at least ten times. The CDR3 DNA reads TGTGCCAGCAGCTCTCGACCCAGGGTCGAGACCCAGTACTTC. Protein sequence: CASSSRPRVETQYF. The gene calls are TRBV7-6 and TRBJ2-5; the D gene is possibly TRBD1 (5 bases). Germline assignment: CDR1 SGHVS and CDR2 FNYEAQ. The CDR3 covers 14 residues. The V gene lost 4 bases and the J gene lost 5 bases, with 14 bases spanning the gap.

This clonotype has ten or more counts. This sequence joins TRBV11-2 and TRBJ2-2; D is ambiguous. V was shortened by 5 bases and J by 4 bases, with 11 bases between the two germline ends. The germline V gene encodes CDR1 SGHAT and CDR2 FQNNGV. The CDR3 loop spans 14 amino acids. Written as DNA, the CDR3 is TGTGCCAGCAGCCTTAACTGGGCCACCGGGGAGCTGTTTTTT. Translation: CASSLNWATGELFF.

This clonotype occurred a few times. The V call is TRBV29-1, the J call TRBJ2-3; D tentatively fits TRBD1 or TRBD2 (6 bases each). V lost 0 bases and J lost 0, with 13 bases in between. This CDR3 is built from 16 residues. Germline CDR1 and CDR2: SQVTM and ANQGSEA. CDR3 bases: TGCAGCGTTGAAGATCCGGGGGCTCGTAGCACAGATACGCAGTATTTT. Translated, it gives CSVEDPGARSTDTQYF.

This rearrangement joins TRBV7-9 to TRBJ2-1; no clear D. V was clipped by 1 base and J by 7 bases, with 8 bases between them. The CDR3 totals 13 residues. From germline, CDR1 is SEHNR and CDR2 FQNEAQ (reference sequence). The CDR3 here is CASSLVEANEQFF. The CDR3 nucleotides read TGTGCCAGCAGCTTAGTCGAGGCGAATGAGCAGTTCTTC.

The table lists this clonotype with many counts. The rearrangement links TRBV5-1 to TRBJ2-2; TRBD1 matches at 9 bases. V lost 4 bases, J lost 4 bases, and 5 bases stayed unmatched. The CDR3 is 15 residues long. Germline V gene data show CDR1 as SGHRS and CDR2 as YFSETQ. CDR3 coding DNA: TGCGCCAGCAGCGGGGGACAGGGAGGCACCGGGGAGCTGTTTTTT. Translation: CASSGGQGGTGELFF.

The sample holds a few counts of this clonotype. This chain uses TRBV27 with TRBJ1-4; D gene uncertain. The germline V gene encodes CDR1 MNHEY and CDR2 SMNVEV (reference sequence). The CDR3 covers 12 residues. V was cut by 5 bases and J by 14 bases, with 15 bases left in between. CDR3 residues: CASSGPGRRLFF. The CDR3 DNA sequence: TGTGCCAGCAGTGGACCGGGGAGGAGGCTGTTTTTT.

This clonotype was seen repeatedly, ten times or more. The genes are TRBV28 and TRBJ2-7; 8 nucleotides agree with TRBD2. After removal of 6 bases from V and 0 bases from J, the junction contained 7 bases not matched to a gene. CDR1 and CDR2 (germline): MDHEN, SYDVKM. The length of the CDR3 is 15 residues. CDR3: CASSSGGAPSYEQYV. CDR3 sequence (DNA): TGTGCCAGCAGCTCCGGGGGGGCGCCCTCCTACGAGCAGTACGTC.

This clonotype appeared many times. The chain uses TRBV5-1 and TRBJ2-7; D is perhaps TRBD2 (6 bases). In germline, CDR1 is SGHRS, CDR2 YFSETQ. Trimming shortened V by 0 bases and J by 1 base, and 17 bases separated the two germline ends. The CDR3 has 17 amino acids. In nucleotides, the CDR3 is TGCGCCAGCAGCTTGGACCCTCGCGGGGCTCTTTCCTACGAGCAGTACTTC. Its translation is CASSLDPRGALSYEQYF.

This clonotype has at least ten counts. The rearrangement joins TRBV28 to TRBJ1-2; perhaps TRBD1 as D (5 bases). Germline V CDR1 and CDR2: MDHEN, SYDVKM. CDR3 length: 10 residues. V gave up 6 bases and J gave up 6 bases, with 5 bases separating them. CDR3 residues: CASSRDGYTF. CDR3 nucleotide sequence: TGTGCCAGCAGCAGGGATGGCTACACCTTC.

This clonotype was counted many times. The genes are TRBV5-1 and TRBJ2-1; D is unresolved. From germline, CDR1 is SGHRS and CDR2 YFSETQ. The V and J ends lost 9 bases and 5 bases respectively, with 18 bases between them. The CDR3 consists of 14 residues. The CDR3 DNA is TGCGCCAACCTTACTGACCGGAGAGACAATGAGCAGTTCTTC. Translated, it gives CANLTDRRDNEQFF.

This clonotype showed up just a few times. The V gene is TRBV4-2, the J gene TRBJ1-5; 12 nucleotides align to TRBD1. The CDR3 totals 17 residues. CDR1 is LGHNA and CDR2 is YNFKEQ in the germline V gene. The junction had 5 bases not matched to a gene; V was cut back by 1 base and J by 4 bases. The CDR3 bases are TGTGCCAGCAGCCAAGGAGGGACAGGGGGCCAAAATCAGCCCCAGCATTTT. This encodes CASSQGGTGGQNQPQHF.

This clonotype appeared many times. V is TRBV18 and J is TRBJ2-7, with D possibly being TRBD2 (5 bases). This CDR3 comprises 14 residues. With 3 bases removed from V and 3 bases from J, the gap between germline ends came to 12 bases. Germline V lookup: CDR1 KGHSH, CDR2 LQKENI. The CDR3 DNA sequence: TGTGCCAGCTCACCCCCTAGCAGTATCTACGAGCAGTACTTC. Amino acid sequence: CASSPPSSIYEQYF.

This clonotype was observed a few times. This rearrangement joins TRBV6-4 to TRBJ2-7, with D possibly matching TRBD2 (5 bases). The CDR3 contains 17 residues. The V end lost 7 bases, the J end lost 2 bases, and 24 bases lay between the germline ends. The V gene's germline CDR1 is MRHNA and CDR2 SNTAGT. The CDR3 DNA follows: TGTGCCAGCACTGCCCCGATTTTACTAGGCCCTACCTACGAGCAGTACTTC. Its translation: CASTAPILLGPTYEQYF.

This clonotype was seen many times. The rearrangement uses TRBV7-2 and TRBJ2-1; the match to TRBD2 covers 7 bases. The trim removed 5 bases at V and 3 bases at J, leaving 7 bases unmatched. The CDR3 is 15 amino acids. CDR1 is SGHTA and CDR2 is FQGNSA in the germline V gene. DNA of the CDR3: TGTGCCAGCAGCCTCCGGCCGGGGGGCTACAATGAGCAGTTCTTC. This gives the protein CASSLRPGGYNEQFF.

The chain links TRBV20-1 to TRBJ2-3; 7 nucleotides line up with TRBD2. After removal of 3 bases from V and 1 base from J, the junction contained 7 bases not matched to a gene. The CDR3 sequence is 15 residues long. CDR1 DFQATT and CDR2 SNEGSKA come from the germline V gene (reference sequence). CDR3 bases: TGCAGTGCTAGGGTTGGGCTAGCGGGCACAGATACGCAGTATTTT. It is translated as CSARVGLAGTDTQYF.

The rearrangement links TRBV19 to TRBJ2-1, with a weak D call TRBD1 (6 bases). The germline gives CDR1 LNHDA, CDR2 SQIVND (reference sequence). This CDR3 has 16 residues. Trimming took 5 bases from V and 6 from J, leaving 20 bases between them. CDR3 in DNA: TGTGCCAGTAGTTCGGCGAGAGGGGGTTCGTTCAATGAGCAGTTCTTC. This sequence encodes CASSSARGGSFNEQFF.

Only a few counts were recorded for this clonotype. The chain uses TRBV12-3 or TRBV12-4 and TRBJ1-2; 11 positions agree with TRBD1. The CDR3 contains 14 residues. Trimming removed 6 bases from V and 8 bases from J; junction bases left unmatched: 8. The CDR3 bases are TGTGCCAGCAGGGGGACAGGGGGGCAGGGCGGCTACACCTTC. It translates to CASRGTGGQGGYTF.

This clonotype showed up many times. The chain combines TRBV5-1 with TRBJ1-4; the D is unclear. This CDR3 region has 14 residues. Germline V lookup: CDR1 SGHRS, CDR2 YFSETQ. Deletions cut 0 bases from V and 0 bases from J, with 3 bases between. In DNA form, the CDR3 reads TGCGCCAGCAGCTTGGATACAACTAATGAAAAACTGTTTTTT. Its translation: CASSLDTTNEKLFF.

This chain joins TRBV6-2 or TRBV6-3 and TRBJ2-2, with D uncertain. Trimming pared 8 bases from V and 2 bases from J, leaving 9 bases between. The CDR3 covers 13 residues. Germline values: CDR1 MNHEY, CDR2 SVGEGT. CDR3 region: CASPDPNTGELFF. CDR3 in DNA: TGTGCCAGCCCGGACCCTAACACCGGGGAGCTGTTTTTT.

The chain couples TRBV7-9 to TRBJ1-4; D not certain. The germline V gene has CDR1 SEHNR and CDR2 FQNEAQ (reference sequence). V lost 4 bases to trimming and J lost 7 bases, with 16 bases between them. This CDR3 region has 15 residues. The CDR3, as DNA: TGTGCCAGCAGCTCTACATGGGAGGGCAGTGAAAAACTGTTTTTT. Protein: CASSSTWEGSEKLFF.

The chain uses TRBV5-4 and TRBJ1-1; 8 bases are shared with TRBD1. The CDR3 covers 15 residues. Trimming took 3 bases from V and 5 from J; bases not matched to a gene: 9. CDR1 SGHNT and CDR2 YYREEE come from the germline V gene (reference sequence). The CDR3 DNA follows: TGTGCCAGCAGCTCGACAGGGGTCACGCCGACTGAAGCTTTCTTT. Translated, it gives CASSSTGVTPTEAFF.

There are many counts of this clonotype. V and J are TRBV5-1 and TRBJ2-7; tentative D call: TRBD2 (6 bases). CDR3 length: 15 residues. Deletions cut 0 bases from V and 1 base from J, with 11 bases between. CDR1 and CDR2 from the germline V gene are SGHRS and YFSETQ. The DNA for the CDR3 is TGCGCCAGCAGCTTGGCCGGGGGTTCATCCTACGAGCAGTACTTC. This sequence encodes CASSLAGGSSYEQYF.

This clonotype occurred many times. The chain couples TRBV24-1 to TRBJ2-3; the D is unclear. With 4 bases removed from V and 0 bases from J, the gap between germline ends came to 4 bases. In germline, CDR1 is KGHDR, CDR2 SFDVKD. The CDR3 extends over 13 amino acids. The CDR3 DNA sequence: TGTGCCACCAGTGAGCACAGCACAGATACGCAGTATTTT. This encodes CATSEHSTDTQYF.

This clonotype was picked up a small number of times. The chain recombines TRBV7-2 with TRBJ1-2; 9 bases match TRBD1. Germline trimming cut 6 bases from V and 5 bases from J; bases unmatched to any gene: 7. CDR1 and CDR2 (germline): SGHTA, FQGNSA. The CDR3 is 14 residues long. The CDR3 DNA sequence: TGTGCCAGCAGTCGGGACAGGGAATTTTATGGCTACACCTTC. This sequence encodes CASSRDREFYGYTF.

This clonotype was seen ten or more times. This chain connects TRBV7-3 to TRBJ1-4; D gene unclear. Germline-derived CDR1 and CDR2 are SGHTA and FQGTGA. The CDR3 spans 15 residues. Trimming cost V 5 bases and J 0 bases, with 10 bases left between them. This CDR3 reads CASSGNSATNEKLFF. In DNA form, the CDR3 reads TGTGCCAGCAGCGGTAACAGCGCAACTAATGAAAAACTGTTTTTT.